The 12 T cell receptor beta chains listed next were all sequenced from one sample in a study of regulatory T cells in long-lasting Graves disease (dated by TCRdb to 2020 to 2022). The time point label of this sample denotes: newly diagnosed GD, antithyroid drugs for less than 3 months. For both TCR sequencing and RNA sequencing, RNA was extracted from PBMCs using TRIzol. Libraries were made using multiplex PCR. For sequencing, an Illumina HiSeq 4000 was employed. iRepertoire HTBI primers and Arm-PCR amplification of CDR3 regions were used to construct TCR beta libraries. TCRdb applied fastp at Q25 and MiXCR to the public reads, then kept only in-frame beta chains. Merged by CDR3 protein, the rows form single entries marked with the most common genes and DNA. Recorded for this sample are 250,000 to 400,000 distinct CDR3 sequences; roughly 18% of them occurred a single time. 38% of the sample rests with the top ten.

The material was peripheral blood mononuclear cells (PBMCs), obtained at new diagnosis, from a patient treated with antithyroid drugs. Every receptor here comes from a female donor with Graves disease.

This clonotype was observed at least ten times. The J gene is TRBJ2-2, the V gene TRBV28; D is unclear. Germline CDR1 MDHEN, CDR2 SYDVKM. The V gene lost 3 bases and the J gene lost 1 base, with 6 bases spanning the gap. The CDR3 has 14 amino acids. The CDR3 DNA follows: TGTGCCAGCAGTTTTTGGCAGAACACCGGGGAGCTGTTTTTT. Its translation: CASSFWQNTGELFF.

This clonotype was counted at least ten times. V gene TRBV18 combines with J gene TRBJ2-5; D gene unclear. The V gene's germline CDR1 is KGHSH and CDR2 LQKENI. This CDR3 contains 16 residues. V dropped 1 base and J dropped 3 bases, with 15 bases sitting between them. The CDR3 DNA reads as TGTGCCAGCTCACCACGGCCCACACCGATGAAAGAGACCCAGTACTTC. The encoded protein is CASSPRPTPMKETQYF.

This clonotype was recorded many times. CDR3: CASSFSIQETQYF. The CDR3 coding sequence is TGTGCCAGCAGCTTTTCCATCCAAGAGACCCAGTACTTC. The chain links TRBV7-2 to TRBJ2-5; D uncertain. V dropped 3 bases and J dropped 1 base, with 6 bases sitting between them. CDR3 size: 13 residues. Germline V gene sequence: CDR1 SGHTA, CDR2 FQGNSA.

This clonotype has at least ten counts. The CDR3 protein is CSVGVVKETQYF. Written as DNA, the CDR3 is TGCAGCGTTGGGGTAGTTAAAGAGACCCAGTACTTC. The chain links TRBV29-1 to TRBJ2-5; D is uncertain. The CDR3 is 12 amino acids. The germline V gene has CDR1 SQVTM and CDR2 ANQGSEA. Trimming left V 4 bases short and J 3 bases short, with 9 bases between.

The chain employs TRBV6-1 and TRBJ2-3; D may correspond to TRBD1 or TRBD2 (5 bases each). The CDR3 totals 15 residues. Trimming took off 6 bases at V and 0 bases at J, with 13 bases between the two ends. Germline CDR1 and CDR2: MNHNS and SASEGT. In nucleotides, the CDR3 is TGTGCCAGCAGCCTACTAGGGGTTAGCACAGATACGCAGTATTTT. This codes for CASSLLGVSTDTQYF.

This clonotype was observed a few times. The V gene is TRBV24-1, the J gene TRBJ2-1; the D gene is possibly TRBD1 (6 bases). V lost 3 bases and J 0 bases, leaving 17 bases between the germline ends. Germline CDR1 and CDR2: KGHDR and SFDVKD. The CDR3 is made up of 18 amino acids. As DNA, the CDR3 is TGTGCCACCAGTGATGAGGCCGGGACACAGAGCTCCTACAATGAGCAGTTCTTC. Its translation is CATSDEAGTQSSYNEQFF.

Ten or more counts support this clonotype. The V gene is TRBV7-9, the J gene TRBJ2-2; TRBD1 matches at 7 bases. There are 13 residues in the CDR3. The trim removed 4 bases at V and 4 bases at J, leaving 0 bases unmatched. CDR1 is SEHNR and CDR2 is FQNEAQ in the germline V gene (reference sequence). The CDR3 bases are TGTGCCAGCAGCTACAGGGGCACCGGGGAGCTGTTTTTT. Its protein product is CASSYRGTGELFF.

The table lists this clonotype with many counts. The V and J genes are TRBV6-1 and TRBJ2-3; D perhaps matches TRBD2 (5 bases). The CDR3 runs to 18 residues. Trimming removed 2 bases at V and 7 bases at J, with 25 bases between. CDR1 is MNHNS and CDR2 is SASEGT in the germline V gene. The CDR3 nucleotides are TGTGCCAGCAGTGAATTTGGCGGACTTACCGCTGCCGCGCATACGCAGTATTTT. This encodes CASSEFGGLTAAAHTQYF.

This chain uses TRBV2 with TRBJ2-1; 13 bases align to TRBD2. The trim removed 7 bases at V and 8 bases at J, leaving 5 bases unmatched. Germline-derived CDR1 and CDR2 are SNHLY and FYNNEI. The CDR3 sequence is 14 residues long. CDR3 nucleotide sequence: TGTGCCAGCAAGGGACTAGCGGGATACGATGAGCAGTTCTTC. Protein product: CASKGLAGYDEQFF.

There are many counts of this clonotype. CDR3 in DNA: TGTGCCGTATCCCCGGGACTATACAATGAGCAGTTCTTC. The encoded protein is CAVSPGLYNEQFF. The chain employs TRBV6-2 or TRBV6-3 and TRBJ2-1, with 7 bases lining up with TRBD2. Trimming removed 11 bases from V and 4 bases from J; junction bases left unmatched: 8. CDR3 length equals 13 residues. The germline V gene encodes CDR1 MNHEY and CDR2 SVGEGT.

The chain couples TRBV28 to TRBJ2-1; 8 bases align to TRBD2. In germline, CDR1 is MDHEN, CDR2 SYDVKM. This CDR3 contains 16 residues. Losses at the gene ends were 6 bases for V and 2 bases for J; bases not matched to a gene: 9. The CDR3 coding sequence is TGTGCCAGCAGCAAAGCGGGGGCGTCGCCCTACAATGAGCAGTTCTTC. It specifies CASSKAGASPYNEQFF.

This clonotype appeared many times. The chain combines TRBV5-1 with TRBJ2-3; TRBD1 agrees at 7 bases. The CDR3 is 15 amino acids. Germline CDR1 reads SGHRS; CDR2 reads YFSETQ. With V trimmed by 4 bases and J by 1 base, 6 bases remained unmatched. The CDR3 loop is CASSPGTVGTDTQYF. CDR3 nucleotides: TGCGCCAGCAGCCCCGGGACAGTGGGCACAGATACGCAGTATTTT.